These 3 T cell receptor beta chains were sequenced from one sample in a study of regulatory T cells in long-lasting Graves disease (dated by TCRdb to the early 2020s). The time point tag for this specimen amounts to: newly diagnosed GD, antithyroid drugs for less than 3 months. RNA was extracted from PBMCs in TRIzol for both TCR sequencing and RNA sequencing. Libraries were built with multiplex PCR. Sequenced on an Illumina HiSeq 4000. TCR beta libraries were built with iRepertoire HTBI primers and Arm-PCR amplification of CDR3 regions. The public sequencing data were trimmed at Q25 with fastp and processed into clonotypes with MiXCR by TCRdb, which kept only in-frame beta chains. Rows are combined by CDR3 protein, so each entry shows the most common genes and DNA. This sample holds over 450,000 distinct CDR3 sequences; 12% were observed only once. The ten largest account for over 7% of the sample.

The same sample was also studied in work on T cells in Graves' hyperthyroidism and ophthalmopathy.

Source: peripheral blood mononuclear cells (PBMCs), taken at new diagnosis, from a patient treated with antithyroid drugs. Receptors originate from a woman in her twenties or thirties with Graves disease. Donor details come from another sample of the same person, matched by shared clones.

The sample holds many counts of this clonotype. The V gene is TRBV7-6, the J gene TRBJ1-1; a weak D match, TRBD1 (5 bases). Germline CDR1 SGHVS, CDR2 FNYEAQ. Trimming left V 1 base short and J 5 bases short, with 8 bases between. The CDR3 covers 13 residues. The CDR3 DNA reads as TGTGCCAGCAGCTTAGTGGGGGTGACTGAAGCTTTCTTT. Its protein product is CASSLVGVTEAFF.

This chain connects TRBV6-1 to TRBJ2-5, with a weak D call TRBD1 (6 bases). Trimming left V 6 bases short and J 1 base short, with 15 bases between. Germline V gene lookup returns CDR1 MNHNS and CDR2 SASEGT. The CDR3 is made up of 15 amino acids. The CDR3 reads CASSWDTSSQETQYF. The CDR3 DNA sequence: TGTGCCAGCAGCTGGGACACCTCTAGCCAAGAGACCCAGTACTTC.

This clonotype was counted ten times or more. The chain is built from TRBV3-1 and TRBJ2-1; 14 nucleotides agree with TRBD2. Trimming at V came to 4 bases and at J to 7 bases, leaving 3 bases not matched to a gene. The CDR3 is made up of 15 amino acids. The germline V gene has CDR1 LGHDT and CDR2 YNNKEL (reference sequence). This CDR3 is CASSLGTSGGNEQFF. As DNA, the CDR3 is TGTGCCAGCAGCCTCGGGACTAGCGGGGGAAATGAGCAGTTCTTC.